This T cell receptor beta chain appears in the sequencing data of a study of early T cells in non-severe SARS-CoV-2 infection listed by TCRdb under 2021. With regard to the full study: Because TCR sequencing was done on bulk RNA from unsorted whole blood, the alpha and beta chains could not be paired.

This was a case-control study nested in a cohort of healthcare workers in London, UK, who had nasopharyngeal swab PCR tests and blood samples taken every week. Healthcare workers were recruited between 23 and 31 March 2020, during the week of the UK lockdown, and were followed weekly for up to roughly 15 weeks. The library was obtained by 5' RACE. Instrument on record: NextSeq 500. Unique molecular identifiers were attached to individual cDNA molecules in the TCR library protocol so that sequencing error and PCR bias could be corrected. TCR alpha and beta chains were both sequenced, and the abundances of alpha and beta sequences in each sample were closely correlated with each other. The study's processing was this. V gene, J gene and CDR3 annotation of TCR sequences was performed with Decombinator V4. Expanded TCRs were defined as changing significantly between any two time points under a Poisson model with p below 0.0001. Abundances of TCRs were expressed as counts per million after normalisation to the total number of TCRs sequenced in each sample. TRAV1-2 paired with TRAJ12, TRAJ20 or TRAJ33 defined MAIT TCRs, while TRAV10 paired with TRAJ18 defined iNKT TCRs. VDJdb, accessed 1 November 2021, was searched for CMV, EBV and SARS-CoV-2 annotated TCRs, excluding TCRs annotated for multiple antigens. TCRdb cleaned the public reads at Q25 with fastp, built clones with MiXCR and kept in-frame beta chains. Entries that share a CDR3 protein sequence are merged under the most common genes and DNA. TCRdb's processing, not the authors' own work, is the source of the V and J calls. A total of some 37,000 distinct CDR3 sequences appear in this sample, approximately 10% of them only once. In total, the top ten clones hold 9% to 15% of the sample.

General study outcomes and caveats: VDJdb matching was skewed toward anti-spike CD8 responses and likely underestimated virus-specific expansions by missing private and CD4 specificities.

The germline V and J ends show losses of 3 bases and 8 bases respectively, and no gene match explains 16 bases of the junction. Spanning cysteine to phenylalanine, the CDR3 consists of 17 amino acids. Only the CDR3 region is kept as DNA, spanning 51 bases read in frame from base 1. CDR1 and CDR2 were assigned from the germline V gene as SGHAT and FQNNGV. This clonotype was seen at least ten times. Its antigen specificity is not known. It has no much larger one-base neighbor in the sample; base qualities were not kept. Sequenced input: whole blood. The rearranged segments are TRBV11-2 and TRBJ1-2; TRBD1 agrees with 9 junctional bases. This sequence originates from an adult who was a healthcare worker with PCR-confirmed SARS-CoV-2 infection or an uninfected control (not recorded which). The CDR3 protein sequence reads: CASSFRRGQGAEGGYTF. In nucleotides, the sequence is TGTGCCAGCAGCTTTCGGAGGGGACAGGGTGCGGAAGGAGGCTACACCTTC.